These T cell receptor beta chains were read from a single sample in a study of T cells in localized non-small cell lung cancer. Here immunoSEQ multiplex PCR was the method, and the copy in TCRdb shows in-frame clones only, minus some. This table holds 15,000 to 20,000 clones, around nine tenths found once. The input for sequencing was peripheral blood, taken before any cancer treatment. These receptors were taken from a male donor at least 60 years old with stage II squamous cell lung carcinoma. Each CDR3 is given with its conserved first and last residue. The D gene is left open where the match is weak. The size entry is marked missing in some rows and otherwise reads once, few, many or a size class.

V gene,D gene,clone size,J gene,CDR3 DNA,CDR3 protein
TRBV28,.,.,TRBJ1-4,TGTGCCAGCAGGGGGACGCTAGGGGAAAAACTGTTTTTT,CASRGTLGEKLFF
TRBV2,.,.,TRBJ1-5,TGTGCCAGCTCCGGGACTGGCCAGCCCCAGCATTTT,CASSGTGQPQHF
TRBV2,.,.,TRBJ2-3,TGTGCCAGCAGTCCGGACCCGGGTACGCAGTATTTT,CASSPDPGTQYF
TRBV6-1,.,.,TRBJ1-5,TGTGCCAGCAGTGGGTACGCGGGGGAACAGCCCCAGCATTTT,CASSGYAGEQPQHF
TRBV5-8,.,.,TRBJ1-3,TGTGCCAGCAGCTTGAGGAGAGTCAGGCAGGGAAACACCATATATTTT,CASSLRRVRQGNTIYF
TRBV28,TRBD2,.,TRBJ2-1,TGTGCCAGCAGGTCGGGAGGTTTGCACAATGAGCAGTTCTTC,CASRSGGLHNEQFF
TRBV7-9,.,.,TRBJ2-7,TGTGCCAGCAGCTTATACAGCCACGAGCAGTACTTC,CASSLYSHEQYF
TRBV2,TRBD2,.,TRBJ2-1,TGTGCCAGCAGTGAAACCCTCGCCGTCCCGGGAGGGGTGGACTACAATGAGCAGTTCTTC,CASSETLAVPGGVDYNEQFF
TRBV7-8,.,.,TRBJ2-7,TGTGCCAGCAGCTTCCGGGACGAGTCCCTCTACGAGCAGTACTTC,CASSFRDESLYEQYF
TRBV18,.,.,TRBJ2-5,TGTGCCAGCTCTCCAGGGATTCGAGAGACCCAGTACTTC,CASSPGIRETQYF
TRBV27,TRBD2,.,TRBJ2-7,TGTGCCAGCAGTTTGCTAGCGGGAGTGGAGGAGCAGTACTTC,CASSLLAGVEEQYF
TRBV5-1,.,.,TRBJ2-2,TGCGCCAGCAGGGGCACCGGGGAGCTGTTTTTT,CASRGTGELFF
TRBV28,.,.,TRBJ1-2,TGTGCCAGCTTCGTTTATGACCGGGACCGCGGTGGCTACACCTTC,CASFVYDRDRGGYTF
TRBV5-4,.,.,TRBJ1-3,TGTGCCAGCAGGGAGGTTACCGGAAACACCATATATTTT,CASREVTGNTIYF
TRBV28,TRBD2,.,TRBJ2-2,TGTGCCAGCAGTTTACTAGCGGGCGCCCCAGCCCGCACCGGGGAGCTGTTTTTT,CASSLLAGAPARTGELFF
TRBV15,.,.,TRBJ2-3,TGTGCCACCAGCAGGCCGGAACAGGGCTCTACGCAGTATTTT,CATSRPEQGSTQYF
TRBV5-8,TRBD2,.,TRBJ2-5,TGTGCCAGCAGCTTTTTCGGACTAGCGGGGTCACAAGAGACCCAGTACTTC,CASSFFGLAGSQETQYF
TRBV27,TRBD1,once,TRBJ2-7,TGTGCCAGCAGTTTGGGACAGGGGTACTACGAGCAGTACTTC,CASSLGQGYYEQYF
TRBV11-2,TRBD1,.,TRBJ2-7,TGTGCCAGCAGCTTGGGGACAGGGGTGGACGAGCAGTACTTC,CASSLGTGVDEQYF
TRBV28,.,.,TRBJ1-2,TGTGCCAGCGGGAGGGGGGCGCAGGACTATGGCTACACCTTC,CASGRGAQDYGYTF
TRBV30,TRBD1,.,TRBJ1-6,TGTGCCTGGAGGTGGCCGACAGGGACTAATTCACCCCTCCACTTT,CAWRWPTGTNSPLHF
TRBV25-1,TRBD1,.,TRBJ2-1,TGTGCCAGCAGTCAAGTAGCAGGGGGAAGCTCCTACAATGAGCAGTTCTTC,CASSQVAGGSSYNEQFF
TRBV7-9,TRBD2,.,TRBJ2-3,TGTGCCAGCAGACCCCTCCACGGGACTAGCGGGGTCCTGCCAGATACGCAGTATTTT,CASRPLHGTSGVLPDTQYF
TRBV27,TRBD2,.,TRBJ2-7,TGTGCCAGCAGTTTCGGGACTAGCGGGAGGTGGGTTCGCAACGAGCAGTACTTC,CASSFGTSGRWVRNEQYF
TRBV2,.,.,TRBJ2-3,TGTGCCAGCACTCGCACAGATACGCAGTATTTT,CASTRTDTQYF
TRBV2,TRBD2,.,TRBJ2-1,TGTGCCAGCAGTGATGCAGCAACTAGGACTAGCGGGAGTGCCTACAATGAGCAGTTCTTC,CASSDAATRTSGSAYNEQFF
TRBV7-6,.,.,TRBJ2-1,TGTGCCAGCAGCAGGTTCAGGGGGGAAAACAATGAGCAGTTCTTC,CASSRFRGENNEQFF
TRBV5-1,TRBD2,.,TRBJ2-3,TGCGCCAGCACCCTCCTTGCGGGAGGCCCAGATACGCAGTATTTT,CASTLLAGGPDTQYF
TRBV5-1,TRBD2,.,TRBJ2-1,TGCGCCAGCAGCGGTGTTGTAGCGGGCGTTAATGAGCAGTTCTTC,CASSGVVAGVNEQFF
TRBV7-7,TRBD2,.,TRBJ2-1,TGTGCCAGCAGCAAGGGACTAGCGGGAGGGACAACCTACAATGAGCAGTTCTTC,CASSKGLAGGTTYNEQFF
TRBV7-3,.,.,TRBJ1-1,TGTGCCAGCAGCTTAACGTCGGTAGGGGGAGGGCTTTGGAGCACTGAAGCTTTCTTT,CASSLTSVGGGLWSTEAFF
TRBV2,TRBD2,once,TRBJ2-7,TGTGCCAGCATGGGGGGACTAGCGGGATCCTACGAGCAGTACTTC,CASMGGLAGSYEQYF
TRBV14,.,.,TRBJ2-3,TGTGCCAGCAGCCAGTTGGAAGTCACAGGGTGGGGGACAGATACGCAGTATTTT,CASSQLEVTGWGTDTQYF
TRBV5-1,.,once,TRBJ2-1,TGCGCCAGCAGCTTGCAACCAGGGCGTGAGCAGTTCTTC,CASSLQPGREQFF
TRBV28,.,.,TRBJ2-3,TGTGCCAGCAGTTCTCAAATGGTTCTCAAGCCGTGGGGCACAGATACGCAGTATTTT,CASSSQMVLKPWGTDTQYF
TRBV6-1,.,.,TRBJ2-3,TGTGCCAGCAGTGAAGTTGGGGGGCGCTTAACAGATACGCAGTATTTT,CASSEVGGRLTDTQYF
TRBV6-1,.,.,TRBJ2-6,TGTGCCAGCAGTGGGCGGGCAGCCCAAATCCTCTCTGGGGCCAACGTCCTGACTTTC,CASSGRAAQILSGANVLTF
TRBV19,.,.,TRBJ1-5,TGTGCCAGTAGTATCGGACAGTTAAATCAGCCCCAGCATTTT,CASSIGQLNQPQHF
TRBV6-1,.,.,TRBJ2-7,TGTGCCAGCAGTGAAGGGGTCTACGAGCAGTACTTC,CASSEGVYEQYF
TRBV7-9,TRBD2,few,TRBJ2-7,TGTGCCAGCACCCTCAGGGATGCGGGAGATAGCGACGAGCAGTACTTC,CASTLRDAGDSDEQYF
TRBV11-3,TRBD2,.,TRBJ2-5,TGTGCCAGCAGCCCGACTAGCGGTCAAGAGACCCAGTACTTC,CASSPTSGQETQYF
TRBV6-5,.,.,TRBJ2-5,TGTGCCAGCAGTCGACAGAGAGAAGAGACCCAGTACTTC,CASSRQREETQYF
TRBV11-2,TRBD1,.,TRBJ2-5,TGTGCCAGCAGCAGGAGAGACAGGGATGCCGAGGGGACCCAGTACTTC,CASSRRDRDAEGTQYF